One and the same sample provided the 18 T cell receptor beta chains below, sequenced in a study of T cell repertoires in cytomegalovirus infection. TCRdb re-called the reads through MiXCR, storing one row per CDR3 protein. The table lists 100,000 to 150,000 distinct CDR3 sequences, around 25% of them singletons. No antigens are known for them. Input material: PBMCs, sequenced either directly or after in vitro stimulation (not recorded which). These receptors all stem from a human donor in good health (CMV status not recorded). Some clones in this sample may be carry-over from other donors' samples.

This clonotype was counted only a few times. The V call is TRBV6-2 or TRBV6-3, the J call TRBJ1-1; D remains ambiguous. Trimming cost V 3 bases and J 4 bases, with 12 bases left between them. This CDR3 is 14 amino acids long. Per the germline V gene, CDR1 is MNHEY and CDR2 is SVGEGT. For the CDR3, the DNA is TGTGCCAGCAGTTATTTCGAAGGAAGCACTGAAGCTTTCTTT. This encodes CASSYFEGSTEAFF.

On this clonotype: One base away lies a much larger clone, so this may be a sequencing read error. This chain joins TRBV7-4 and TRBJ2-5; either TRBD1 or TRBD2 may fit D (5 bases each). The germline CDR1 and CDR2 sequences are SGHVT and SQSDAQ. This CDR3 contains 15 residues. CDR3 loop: CASSPGALYQENQYF. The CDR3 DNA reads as TGTGCCAGCAGCCCCGGGGCCTTGTACCAAGAGAACCAGTACTTC. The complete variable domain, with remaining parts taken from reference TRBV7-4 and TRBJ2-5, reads GAGVSQSPRYKVAKRGRDVALRCDSISGHVTLYWYRQTLGQGSEVLTYSQSDAQRDKSGRPSGRFSAERPERSVSTLKIQRTEQGDSAVYLCASSPGALYQENQYFGPGTRLLVL.

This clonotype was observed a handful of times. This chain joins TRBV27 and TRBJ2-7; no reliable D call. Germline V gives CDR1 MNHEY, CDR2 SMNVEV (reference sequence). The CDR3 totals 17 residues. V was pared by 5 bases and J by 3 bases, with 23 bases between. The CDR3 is CASSPPDPTRGNYEQYV. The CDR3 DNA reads TGTGCCAGCAGTCCCCCCGACCCTACTCGAGGCAACTACGAGCAGTACGTC.

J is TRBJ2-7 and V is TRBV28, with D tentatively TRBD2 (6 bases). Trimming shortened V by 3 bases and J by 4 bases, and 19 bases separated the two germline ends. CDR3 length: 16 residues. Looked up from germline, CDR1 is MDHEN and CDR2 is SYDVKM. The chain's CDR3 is CASSFSSGPPPYEQYF. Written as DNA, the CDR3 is TGTGCCAGCAGTTTTTCCAGCGGGCCTCCCCCTTACGAGCAGTACTTC.

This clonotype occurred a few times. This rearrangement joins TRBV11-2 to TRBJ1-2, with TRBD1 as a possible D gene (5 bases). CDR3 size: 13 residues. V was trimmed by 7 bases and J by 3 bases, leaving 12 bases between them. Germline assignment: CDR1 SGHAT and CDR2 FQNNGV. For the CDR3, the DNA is TGTGCCAGCAAGCTCCGCAGGGACTATGGCTACACCTTC. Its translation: CASKLRRDYGYTF. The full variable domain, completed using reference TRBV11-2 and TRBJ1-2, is EAGVAQSPRYKIIEKRQSVAFWCNPISGHATLYWYQQILGQGPKLLIQFQNNGVVDDSQLPKDRFSAERLKGVDSTLKIQPAKLEDSAVYLCASKLRRDYGYTFGSGTRLTVV.

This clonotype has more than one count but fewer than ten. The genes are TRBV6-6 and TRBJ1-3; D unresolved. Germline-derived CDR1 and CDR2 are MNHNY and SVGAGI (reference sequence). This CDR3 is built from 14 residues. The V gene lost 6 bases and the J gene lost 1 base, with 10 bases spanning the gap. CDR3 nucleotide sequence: TGTGCCAGCAGCCTCGTGGGGTCTGGAAACACCATATATTTT. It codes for CASSLVGSGNTIYF.

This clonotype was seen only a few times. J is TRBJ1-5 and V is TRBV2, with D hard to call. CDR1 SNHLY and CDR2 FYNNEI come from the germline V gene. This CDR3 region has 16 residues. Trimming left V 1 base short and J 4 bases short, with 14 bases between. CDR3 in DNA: TGTGCCAGCAGTGAAGGCGGTCGGCGCCAGAATCAGCCCCAGCATTTT. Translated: CASSEGGRRQNQPQHF.

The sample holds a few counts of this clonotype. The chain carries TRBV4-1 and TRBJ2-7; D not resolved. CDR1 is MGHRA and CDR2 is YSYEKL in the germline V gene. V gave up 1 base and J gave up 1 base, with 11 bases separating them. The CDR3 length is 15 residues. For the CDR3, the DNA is TGCGCCAGCAGCCAAGTAAGGACCGTATCCTACGAGCAGTACTTC. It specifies CASSQVRTVSYEQYF.

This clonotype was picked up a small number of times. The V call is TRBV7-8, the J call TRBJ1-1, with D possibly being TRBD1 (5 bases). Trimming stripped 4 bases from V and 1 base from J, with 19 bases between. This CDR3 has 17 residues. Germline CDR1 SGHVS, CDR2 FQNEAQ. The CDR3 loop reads CASSSHGGGFRNTEAFF. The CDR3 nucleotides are TGTGCCAGCAGCTCCCACGGGGGAGGGTTTAGGAACACTGAAGCTTTCTTT.

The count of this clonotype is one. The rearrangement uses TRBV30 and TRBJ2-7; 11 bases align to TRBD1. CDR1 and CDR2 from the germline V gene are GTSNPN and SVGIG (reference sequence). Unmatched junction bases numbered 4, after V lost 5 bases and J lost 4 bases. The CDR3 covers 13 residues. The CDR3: CAWAGTGGYEQYF. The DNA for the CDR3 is TGTGCCTGGGCCGGGACAGGGGGTTACGAGCAGTACTTC. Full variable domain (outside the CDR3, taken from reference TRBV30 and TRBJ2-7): SQTIHQWPATLVQPVGSPLSLECTVEGTSNPNLYWYRQAAGRGLQLLFYSVGIGQISSEVPQNLSASRPQDRQFILSSKKLLLSDSGFYLCAWAGTGGYEQYFGPGTRLTVT.

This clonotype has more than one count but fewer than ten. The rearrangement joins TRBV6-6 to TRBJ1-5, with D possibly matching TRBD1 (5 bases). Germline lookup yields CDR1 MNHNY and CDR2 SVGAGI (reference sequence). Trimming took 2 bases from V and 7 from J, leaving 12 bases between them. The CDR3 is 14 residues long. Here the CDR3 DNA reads TGTGCCAGCAGTTACAGAGGGGACGGGCAGCCCCAGCATTTT. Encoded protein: CASSYRGDGQPQHF.

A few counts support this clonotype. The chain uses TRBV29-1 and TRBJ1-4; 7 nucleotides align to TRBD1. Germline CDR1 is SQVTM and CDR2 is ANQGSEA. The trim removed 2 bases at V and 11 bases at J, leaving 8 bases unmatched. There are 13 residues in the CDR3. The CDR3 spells CSVELQGVRKLFF. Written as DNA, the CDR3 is TGCAGCGTTGAACTCCAGGGGGTTAGGAAACTGTTTTTT.

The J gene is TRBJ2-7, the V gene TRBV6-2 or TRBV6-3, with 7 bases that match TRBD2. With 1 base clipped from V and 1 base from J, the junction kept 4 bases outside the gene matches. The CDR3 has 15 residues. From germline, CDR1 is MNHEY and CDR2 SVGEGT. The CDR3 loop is CASSYLGGGSYEQYV. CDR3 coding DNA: TGTGCCAGCAGTTACTTGGGCGGGGGTTCCTACGAGCAGTACGTC.

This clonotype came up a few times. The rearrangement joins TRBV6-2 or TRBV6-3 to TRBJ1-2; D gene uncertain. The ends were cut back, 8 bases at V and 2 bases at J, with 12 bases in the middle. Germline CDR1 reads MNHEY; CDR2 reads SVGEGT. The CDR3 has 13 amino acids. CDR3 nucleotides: TGTGCCAGCGCGATCTCGGGGAACTATGGCTACACCTTC. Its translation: CASAISGNYGYTF.

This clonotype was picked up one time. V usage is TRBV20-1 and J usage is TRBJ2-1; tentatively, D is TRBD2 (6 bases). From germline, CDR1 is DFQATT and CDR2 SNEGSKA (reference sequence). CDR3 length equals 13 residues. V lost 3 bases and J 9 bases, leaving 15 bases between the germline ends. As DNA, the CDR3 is TGCAGTGCTAGTAGACACCCCGGGAGTGAGCAGTTCTTC. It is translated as CSASRHPGSEQFF.

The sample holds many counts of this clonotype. Here the CDR3 DNA reads TGTGCCAGCAGCAACCCGGGACAGCCTTCTTACGAGCAGTACTTC. Translation gives CASSNPGQPSYEQYF. The chain has TRBV7-2 and TRBJ2-7, with 7 bases identical to TRBD1. The CDR3 is 15 amino acids. The germline V gene encodes CDR1 SGHTA and CDR2 FQGNSA. After removal of 5 bases from V and 4 bases from J, the junction contained 11 bases not matched to a gene.

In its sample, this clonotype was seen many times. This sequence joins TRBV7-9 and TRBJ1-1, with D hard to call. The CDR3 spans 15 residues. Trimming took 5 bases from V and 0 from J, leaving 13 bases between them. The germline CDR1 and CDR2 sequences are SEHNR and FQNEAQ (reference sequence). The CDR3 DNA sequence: TGTGCCAGCAGCCTCGACCGGGGTTTGAACACTGAAGCTTTCTTT. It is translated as CASSLDRGLNTEAFF.

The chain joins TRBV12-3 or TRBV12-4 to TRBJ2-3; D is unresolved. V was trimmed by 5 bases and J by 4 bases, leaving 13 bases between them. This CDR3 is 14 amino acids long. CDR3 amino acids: CASSPRVGPDTQYF. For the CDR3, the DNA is TGTGCCAGCAGTCCCCGGGTAGGGCCAGATACGCAGTATTTT.